The 32 T cell receptor beta chains below all came from one sample that was sequenced in a study of OX40 agonist ivuxolimab in advanced cancers. The protocol was immunoSEQ multiplex PCR, while the TCRdb copy is restricted to in-frame clones and leaves out a portion. Here the sample spans more than 45,000 clones, over 85% being singletons. This specimen was CD4+ or CD8+ T cells sorted from blood, taken in a trial of the OX40 agonist ivuxolimab. The receptors here all came from an adult with an advanced solid tumor such as melanoma, head and neck, liver or kidney cancer.

V is TRBV4-3 and J is TRBJ1-3; unclear D gene. Germline V gene lookup returns CDR1 LGHNA and CDR2 YSLEER. V was pared by 4 bases and J by 2 bases, with 12 bases between. This CDR3 comprises 15 residues. The CDR3 sequence is CASSLREGTGNTIYF. The CDR3 bases are TGCGCCAGCAGCCTAAGGGAGGGAACTGGAAACACCATATATTTT.

V gene TRBV28 combines with J gene TRBJ2-7; TRBD1 aligns across 10 bases. Germline V gives CDR1 MDHEN, CDR2 SYDVKM. The CDR3 extends over 15 amino acids. V shed 6 bases and J 7 bases; nucleotides not matched to a gene: 12. The CDR3 region is CASRETGTGAWEQYF. DNA of the CDR3: TGTGCCAGCAGAGAAACCGGGACAGGGGCTTGGGAGCAGTACTTC.

This sequence joins TRBV7-3 and TRBJ1-1; tentative D call: TRBD1 (5 bases). The ends were cut back, 2 bases at V and 10 bases at J, with 14 bases in the middle. The germline gives CDR1 SGHTA, CDR2 FQGTGA. The CDR3 covers 13 residues. CDR3 sequence reads: CASSLFAATGAFF. CDR3 DNA: TGTGCCAGCAGCTTATTCGCGGCCACAGGAGCTTTCTTT.

By sample fraction, this clone is medium-sized. The chain couples TRBV19 to TRBJ1-2, with no clear D. Per the germline V gene, CDR1 is LNHDA and CDR2 is SQIVND (reference sequence). Trimming removed 4 bases from V and 4 bases from J, with 4 bases in between. The CDR3 is 11 residues long. The CDR3 here is CASSNTYGYTF. The CDR3 coding sequence is TGTGCCAGTAGTAATACCTATGGCTACACCTTC.

The V and J genes are TRBV9 and TRBJ2-5; weak D call: TRBD1 (6 bases). Trimming shortened V by 3 bases and J by 4 bases, and 10 bases separated the two germline ends. This CDR3 contains 13 residues. The germline CDR1 and CDR2 sequences are SGDLS and YYNGEE. CDR3 bases: TGTGCCAGCAGCGAGGGACATCGAGAGACCCAGTACTTC. Its translation: CASSEGHRETQYF.

The chain joins TRBV6-5 to TRBJ1-6; 7 nucleotides agree with TRBD1. The junction had 5 bases not matched to a gene; V was cut back by 5 bases and J by 4 bases. This CDR3 comprises 15 residues. CDR1 is MNHEY and CDR2 is SVGAGI in the germline V gene. CDR3 DNA sequence: TGTGCCAGCAGTCCCTCGACAGGGTATAATTCACCCCTCCACTTT. Residues: CASSPSTGYNSPLHF.

This clone was recorded only once. The V call is TRBV4-3, the J call TRBJ1-2, with a tentative D call TRBD1 (5 bases). Trimming stripped 0 bases from V and 3 bases from J, with 11 bases between. Germline V lookup: CDR1 LGHNA, CDR2 YSLEER. This CDR3 spans 15 amino acids. Here the CDR3 reads CASSQDHAGYYGYTF. In DNA, the CDR3 is TGCGCCAGCAGCCAAGATCACGCAGGGTACTATGGCTACACCTTC.

The V gene is TRBV7-9, the J gene TRBJ1-2; 7 nucleotides align to TRBD1. The CDR3 is 14 residues long. Germline CDR1 SEHNR, CDR2 FQNEAQ (reference sequence). J lost 2 bases, V lost 3 bases, and 3 bases had no gene match. The DNA for the CDR3 is TGTGCCAGCAGCTTGGGACAGATGAACTATGGCTACACCTTC. Protein product: CASSLGQMNYGYTF.

This clone was observed once. The chain has TRBV13 and TRBJ2-7; 10 bases line up with TRBD2. Germline V gene sequence: CDR1 PRHDT, CDR2 FYEKMQ (reference sequence). This CDR3 is built from 17 residues. Losses at the gene ends were 5 bases for V and 0 bases for J; bases not matched to a gene: 10. CDR3 amino acids: CASSPIPAGGFSYEQYF. DNA of the CDR3: TGTGCCAGCAGCCCCATCCCAGCGGGGGGGTTCTCCTACGAGCAGTACTTC.

The chain is built from TRBV7-2 and TRBJ1-2; the match to TRBD1 covers 7 bases. This CDR3 region has 18 residues. Germline trimming cut 1 base from V and 4 bases from J; bases unmatched to any gene: 15. CDR1 is SGHTA, CDR2 FQGNSA, per germline. The CDR3 loop is CASSLDEGAKKRGYGYTF. In DNA form, the CDR3 reads TGTGCCAGCAGCTTAGACGAGGGGGCGAAGAAGAGAGGCTATGGCTACACCTTC.

The genes are TRBV7-9 and TRBJ2-7; D possibly corresponds to TRBD1 (6 bases). The CDR3 length is 16 residues. In germline, CDR1 is SEHNR, CDR2 FQNEAQ (reference sequence). V shed 0 bases and J shed 7 bases, with 19 bases lying between them. In DNA, the CDR3 is TGTGCCAGCAGCTTAGCAGCCAGGGGTCCCGCCGGGGAGCAGTACTTC. Amino acid sequence: CASSLAARGPAGEQYF.

This chain uses TRBV7-9 with TRBJ2-7; D may be TRBD1 (5 bases). The CDR3 contains 14 residues. V was trimmed by 1 base and J by 4 bases, leaving 11 bases between them. The germline gives CDR1 SEHNR, CDR2 FQNEAQ (reference sequence). CDR3 bases: TGTGCCAGCAGCTTAGGGACAAAAAATTACGAGCAGTACTTC. This codes for CASSLGTKNYEQYF.

The genes are TRBV7-8 and TRBJ2-2, with 9 nucleotides matching TRBD1. This CDR3 is built from 17 residues. J was trimmed by 3 bases and V by 6 bases; bases with no gene match: 11. The V gene's germline CDR1 is SGHVS and CDR2 FQNEAQ. CDR3 in amino acids: CASRAGVGQGDTGELFF. CDR3 nucleotides: TGTGCCAGCAGGGCTGGGGTGGGACAGGGAGACACCGGGGAGCTGTTTTTT.

V and J are TRBV7-9 and TRBJ2-7; D ambiguous. Trimming left V 3 bases short and J 6 bases short, with 9 bases between. The CDR3 is 12 residues long. CDR1 is SEHNR, CDR2 FQNEAQ, per germline (reference sequence). The CDR3 DNA follows: TGTGCCAGCAGCTTTCTTGATGGCGAGCAGTACTTC. It codes for CASSFLDGEQYF.

The V gene is TRBV7-9, the J gene TRBJ2-5; the D call may be TRBD1 or TRBD2 (6 bases each). The CDR3 spans 14 residues. Germline V lookup: CDR1 SEHNR, CDR2 FQNEAQ (reference sequence). V dropped 0 bases and J dropped 5 bases, with 10 bases sitting between them. As DNA, the CDR3 is TGTGCCAGCAGCTTAGCCGGGGGCGACGAGACCCAGTACTTC. This sequence encodes CASSLAGGDETQYF.

The CDR3 coding sequence is TGCAGCGTCGGGGTGGCGGGGGATAGCAATCAGCCCCAGCATTTT. Its translation is CSVGVAGDSNQPQHF. The rearrangement links TRBV29-1 to TRBJ1-5, with a possible D match to TRBD1 (5 bases). The CDR3 has 15 amino acids. The V end was cut by 6 bases, the J end by 0 bases, with 15 bases between. In germline, CDR1 is SQVTM, CDR2 ANQGSEA.

The rearrangement uses TRBV18 and TRBJ1-2; possibly TRBD1 for D (5 bases). The CDR3 has 16 amino acids. The germline V gene encodes CDR1 KGHSH and CDR2 LQKENI. Trimming removed 6 bases from V and 4 bases from J, with 21 bases in between. The CDR3 coding sequence is TGTGCCAGCTCCCCAGGGACTGCCAGCACCTTCTATGGCTACACCTTC. Amino acids: CASSPGTASTFYGYTF.

This clone is labeled as medium-sized (0.01 to 0.1%). V usage is TRBV6-5 and J usage is TRBJ1-4; no definite D call. Germline V CDR1 and CDR2: MNHEY, SVGAGI. The length of the CDR3 is 16 residues. V was cut by 4 bases and J by 3 bases, with 15 bases left in between. The CDR3 region has the DNA TGTGCCAGCAGTTTACAGACGCAAGTCTCTAATGAAAAACTGTTTTTT. This codes for CASSLQTQVSNEKLFF.

The J gene is TRBJ1-1, the V gene TRBV7-8; perhaps TRBD1 as D (5 bases). With 1 base removed from V and 12 bases from J, the gap between germline ends came to 12 bases. This CDR3 region has 12 residues. Germline-derived CDR1 and CDR2 are SGHVS and FQNEAQ. The CDR3 sequence: CASSLEGTQTFF. The CDR3, as DNA: TGTGCCAGCAGCTTAGAGGGGACCCAGACTTTCTTT.

The CDR3 spells CASSAGVRDTQYF. In DNA, the CDR3 is TGTGCCAGCAGTGCCGGGGTGAGGGATACGCAGTATTTT. The chain is built from TRBV6-6 and TRBJ2-3, with D maybe TRBD2 (5 bases). V gave up 5 bases and J gave up 6 bases, with 12 bases separating them. The CDR3 contains 13 residues. Germline values: CDR1 MNHNY, CDR2 SVGAGI (reference sequence).

The V and J genes are TRBV10-3 and TRBJ1-2; no firm D call. The CDR3 has 14 amino acids. The V and J ends lost 4 bases and 1 base respectively, with 10 bases between them. The germline gives CDR1 ENHRY, CDR2 SYGVKD. The CDR3 loop reads CAISGDTLNYGYTF. CDR3 nucleotide sequence: TGTGCCATCAGTGGCGACACCCTTAACTATGGCTACACCTTC.

In this sample, this clone is medium-sized (0.01 to 0.1%). J is TRBJ2-1 and V is TRBV5-4; 7 bases align to TRBD1. Germline values: CDR1 SGHNT, CDR2 YYREEE (reference sequence). The ends lost 0 bases at V and 2 bases at J; junction bases unmatched: 2. CDR3 length: 15 residues. The CDR3 reads CASSLGDRAYNEQFF. Written as DNA, the CDR3 is TGTGCCAGCAGCTTGGGAGACAGGGCCTACAATGAGCAGTTCTTC.

The genes are TRBV28 and TRBJ1-6, with D perhaps TRBD1 (6 bases). Per germline, CDR1 MDHEN and CDR2 SYDVKM. V was pared by 1 base and J by 9 bases, with 13 bases between. This CDR3 is 15 amino acids long. CDR3 in amino acids: CASSLFQGGISPLHF. CDR3 DNA sequence: TGTGCCAGCAGTTTATTTCAAGGGGGTATTTCACCCCTCCACTTT.

This rearrangement joins TRBV7-9 to TRBJ2-1, with 12 nucleotides matching TRBD2. This CDR3 contains 15 residues. Germline CDR1 reads SEHNR; CDR2 reads FQNEAQ (reference sequence). V lost 5 bases and J lost 5; bases outside the gene matches: 4. CDR3 nucleotides: TGTGCCAGCAGCGCTAGCGGGGGGGCCCACAATGAGCAGTTCTTC. Its protein product is CASSASGGAHNEQFF.

CDR3 loop: CASGGQGSQPQHF. CDR3 in DNA: TGTGCCAGCGGAGGACAGGGCAGCCAGCCCCAGCATTTT. The V and J genes are TRBV9 and TRBJ1-5; 8 nucleotides align to TRBD1. CDR1 is SGDLS and CDR2 is YYNGEE in the germline V gene. This CDR3 spans 13 amino acids. The junction had 7 bases not matched to a gene; V was cut back by 7 bases and J by 7 bases.

The genes are TRBV29-1 and TRBJ2-5, with 11 bases that match TRBD1. Germline trimming cut 4 bases from V and 5 bases from J; bases unmatched to any gene: 15. Per germline, CDR1 SQVTM and CDR2 ANQGSEA. This CDR3 comprises 17 residues. The CDR3 spells CSVVVWDRGVVGETQYF. The CDR3 DNA reads as TGCAGCGTTGTGGTTTGGGACAGGGGGGTTGTTGGGGAGACCCAGTACTTC.

As concerns this clone: Other nucleotide sequences in the sample specify the same CDR3. The V gene is TRBV18, the J gene TRBJ2-7, with 8 bases that match TRBD1. Germline CDR1 and CDR2: KGHSH and LQKENI. The CDR3 is 14 residues long. The ends lost 3 bases at V and 2 bases at J; junction bases unmatched: 3. The CDR3 reads CASSPSDRAYEQYF. The CDR3 region has the DNA TGTGCCAGCTCACCTTCGGACAGGGCCTACGAGCAGTACTTC. The entire variable domain, with the rest obtained from reference TRBV18 and TRBJ2-7, is as follows: NAGVMQNPRHLVRRRGQEARLRCSPMKGHSHVYWYRQLPEEGLKFMVYLQKENIIDESGMPKERFSAEFPKEGPSILRIQQVVRGDSAAYFCASSPSDRAYEQYFGPGTRLTVT.

The CDR3: CASQLAGGGYTEAFF. The CDR3 coding sequence is TGTGCCAGCCAGCTAGCGGGGGGCGGGTACACTGAAGCTTTCTTT. The genes are TRBV6-1 and TRBJ1-1; the D gene is possibly TRBD1 (6 bases). V was trimmed by 8 bases and J by 3 bases, leaving 19 bases between them. The CDR3 is made up of 15 amino acids. CDR1 is MNHNS and CDR2 is SASEGT in the germline V gene.

The chain couples TRBV7-9 to TRBJ1-5; D gene unclear. Germline values: CDR1 SEHNR, CDR2 FQNEAQ (reference sequence). The CDR3 has 12 amino acids. V gave up 5 bases and J gave up 7 bases, with 9 bases separating them. Written as DNA, the CDR3 is TGTGCCAGCAGCGGGAGTGGGCAGCCCCAGCATTTT. Translating it yields CASSGSGQPQHF.

The chain uses TRBV6-5 and TRBJ1-5; 8 nucleotides agree with TRBD1. Germline V gene lookup returns CDR1 MNHEY and CDR2 SVGAGI. The CDR3 is made up of 14 amino acids. V lost 8 bases to trimming and J lost 2 bases; unmatched junction nucleotides: 5. The CDR3 DNA reads TGTGCCAGCTCTGCAGGGGGCGGCAATCAGCCCCAGCATTTT. This translates into CASSAGGGNQPQHF.

The chain has TRBV4-3 and TRBJ1-2; D may be TRBD1 (5 bases). Germline CDR1 LGHNA, CDR2 YSLEER. CDR3 length equals 15 residues. V was pared by 0 bases and J by 0 bases, with 8 bases between. CDR3 in amino acids: CASSQDRGSNYGYTF. The CDR3 nucleotides read TGCGCCAGCAGCCAAGATCGGGGGTCTAACTATGGCTACACCTTC.

V and J are TRBV6-5 and TRBJ1-5, with a weak D call TRBD1 (6 bases). Germline CDR1 is MNHEY and CDR2 is SVGAGI. V dropped 4 bases and J dropped 3 bases, with 16 bases sitting between them. The length of the CDR3 is 16 residues. DNA for the CDR3: TGTGCCAGCAGTTTATACAGGGAGTTGGACAATCAGCCCCAGCATTTT. Encoded protein: CASSLYRELDNQPQHF.